This TCR beta chain was retrieved from a study of beta chain features in type 1 diabetes. The V gene's germline CDR1 is SSHAT and CDR2 FNYEAQ (reference sequence). The length of the CDR3 is 13 residues. Notes on the study in general: Among patients, naive, central memory and Treg TCRB repertoires appeared more similar than among healthy donors. Among patients with Type 1 diabetes, TCRB CDR3s were moderately but significantly shorter in every one of the four CD4+ subsets. Fewer insertions but more deletions were seen at VDJ junctions in type 1 diabetes patients.

All of the isolated RNA was reverse transcribed, so expressed TCRB transcripts were sequenced. Using immunoSEQ multiplex PCR, the repertoire was profiled, and TCRdb retains in-frame clones only, with some absent. The top ten clones hold roughly 0.04% of a sample with 600,000 or so clones, over 12% of them seen once. Only a few counts were recorded for this clone. Its antigen is as yet unknown. The junction does not match germline at one end; this may be a read error. This receptor was obtained from a man aged 18 to 29 with type 1 diabetes. Source material: naive CD4+ T cells from blood. The V call is TRBV7-7, the J call TRBJ2-7; D remains unclear. The CDR3 loop is CASSLSTDYEQYF. The DNA for the CDR3 is TGTGCTAGCAGCTTAAGTACAGACTACGAGCAGTACTTC.